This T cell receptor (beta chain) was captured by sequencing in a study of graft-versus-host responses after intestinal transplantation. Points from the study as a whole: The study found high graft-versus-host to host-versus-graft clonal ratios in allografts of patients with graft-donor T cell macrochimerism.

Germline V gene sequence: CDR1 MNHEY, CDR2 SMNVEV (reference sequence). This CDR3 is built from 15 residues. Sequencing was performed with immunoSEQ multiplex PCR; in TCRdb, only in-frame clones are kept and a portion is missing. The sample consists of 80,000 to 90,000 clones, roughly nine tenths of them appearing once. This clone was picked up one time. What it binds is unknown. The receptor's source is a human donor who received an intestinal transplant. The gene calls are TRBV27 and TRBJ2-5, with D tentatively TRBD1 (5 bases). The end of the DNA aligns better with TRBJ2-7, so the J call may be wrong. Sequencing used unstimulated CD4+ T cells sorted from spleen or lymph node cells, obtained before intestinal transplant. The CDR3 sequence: CASSLGHTGPYEQYF. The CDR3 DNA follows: TGTGCCAGCAGTTTGGGGCACACCGGGCCCTACGAGCAGTACTTC.